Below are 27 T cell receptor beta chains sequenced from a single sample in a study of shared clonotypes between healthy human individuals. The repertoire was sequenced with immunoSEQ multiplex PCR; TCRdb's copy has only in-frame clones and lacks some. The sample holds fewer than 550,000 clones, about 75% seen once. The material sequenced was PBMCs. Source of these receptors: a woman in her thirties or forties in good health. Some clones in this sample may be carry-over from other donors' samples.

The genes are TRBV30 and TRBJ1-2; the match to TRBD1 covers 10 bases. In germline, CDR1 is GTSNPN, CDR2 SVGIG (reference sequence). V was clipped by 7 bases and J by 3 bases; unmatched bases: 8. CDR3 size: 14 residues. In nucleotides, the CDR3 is TGTGCCTCGCCCTGGGACAGGGGTTACTATGGCTACACCTTC. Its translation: CASPWDRGYYGYTF.

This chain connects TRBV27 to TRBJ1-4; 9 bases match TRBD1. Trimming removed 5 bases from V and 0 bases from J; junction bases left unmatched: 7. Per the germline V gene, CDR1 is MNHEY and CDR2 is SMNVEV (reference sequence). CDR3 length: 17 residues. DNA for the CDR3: TGTGCCAGCAGTCCCCCCCGACAGGGGGCAACTAATGAAAAACTGTTTTTT. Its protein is CASSPPRQGATNEKLFF.

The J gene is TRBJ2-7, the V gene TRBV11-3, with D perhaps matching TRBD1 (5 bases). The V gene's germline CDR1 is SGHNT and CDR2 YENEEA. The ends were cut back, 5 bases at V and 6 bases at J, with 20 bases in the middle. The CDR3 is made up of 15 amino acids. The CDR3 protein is CASSPGHAGGSEQYF. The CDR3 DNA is TGTGCCAGCAGCCCCGGACACGCCGGCGGTTCCGAGCAGTACTTC.

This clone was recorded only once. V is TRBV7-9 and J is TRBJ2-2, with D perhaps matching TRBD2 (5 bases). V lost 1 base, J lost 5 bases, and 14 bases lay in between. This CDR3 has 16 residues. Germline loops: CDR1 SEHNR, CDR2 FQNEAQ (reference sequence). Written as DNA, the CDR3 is TGTGCCAGCAGCTTAGAATCCGGGGTAATGACCGGGGAGCTGTTTTTT. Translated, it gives CASSLESGVMTGELFF.

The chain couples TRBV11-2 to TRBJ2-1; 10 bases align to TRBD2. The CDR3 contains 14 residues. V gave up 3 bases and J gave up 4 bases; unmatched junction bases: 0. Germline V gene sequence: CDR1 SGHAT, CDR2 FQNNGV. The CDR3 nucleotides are TGTGCCAGCAGCTTGACTAGCGGGTACAATGAGCAGTTCTTC. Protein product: CASSLTSGYNEQFF.

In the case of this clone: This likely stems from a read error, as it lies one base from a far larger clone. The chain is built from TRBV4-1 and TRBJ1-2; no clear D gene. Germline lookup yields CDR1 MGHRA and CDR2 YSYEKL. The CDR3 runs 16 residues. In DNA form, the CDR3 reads TGCGCCAGCAGCCGCTCCGAGTGGGCCCCGCAGGATGGCTACATCTTC. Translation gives CASSRSEWAPQDGYIF.

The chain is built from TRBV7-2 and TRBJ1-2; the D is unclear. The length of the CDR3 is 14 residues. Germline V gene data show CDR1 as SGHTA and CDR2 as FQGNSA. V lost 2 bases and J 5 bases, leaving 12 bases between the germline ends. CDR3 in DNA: TGTGCCAGCAGCTTACAGTATTTGAATTATGGCTACACCTTC. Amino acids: CASSLQYLNYGYTF. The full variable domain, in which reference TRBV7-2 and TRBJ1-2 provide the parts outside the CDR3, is GAGVSQSPSNKVTEKGKDVELRCDPISGHTALYWYRQSLGQGLEFLIYFQGNSAPDKSGLPSDRFSAERTGGSVSTLTIQRTQQEDSAVYLCASSLQYLNYGYTFGSGTRLTVV.

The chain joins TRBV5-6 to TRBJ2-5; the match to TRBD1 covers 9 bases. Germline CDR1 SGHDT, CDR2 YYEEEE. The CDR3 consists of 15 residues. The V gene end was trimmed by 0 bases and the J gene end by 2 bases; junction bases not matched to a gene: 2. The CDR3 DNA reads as TGTGCCAGCAGCTTGGGGACAGGGGTTCAAGAGACCCAGTACTTC. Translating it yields CASSLGTGVQETQYF.

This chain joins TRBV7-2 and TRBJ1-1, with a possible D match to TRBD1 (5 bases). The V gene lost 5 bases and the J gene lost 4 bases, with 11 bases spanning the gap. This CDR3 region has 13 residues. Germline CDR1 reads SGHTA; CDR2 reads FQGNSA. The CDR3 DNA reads TGTGCCAGCAGCCCAGGGTCGAGCACTGAAGCTTTCTTT. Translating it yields CASSPGSSTEAFF.

CDR3 in DNA: TGCGCCAGCAGCGAATTACAGACCGGCTCCTACAATGAGCAGTTCTTC. Amino acid sequence: CASSELQTGSYNEQFF. This chain links TRBV5-1 with TRBJ2-1; D remains ambiguous. Trimming shortened V by 4 bases and J by 0 bases, and 14 bases separated the two germline ends. CDR1 SGHRS and CDR2 YFSETQ come from the germline V gene. The CDR3 has 16 residues.

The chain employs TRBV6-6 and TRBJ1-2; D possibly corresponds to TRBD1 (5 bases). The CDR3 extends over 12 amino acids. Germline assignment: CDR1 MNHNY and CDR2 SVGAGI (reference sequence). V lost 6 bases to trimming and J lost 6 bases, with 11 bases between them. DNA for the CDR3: TGTGCCAGCAGCCTCGACAGCGATGGCTACACCTTC. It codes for CASSLDSDGYTF.

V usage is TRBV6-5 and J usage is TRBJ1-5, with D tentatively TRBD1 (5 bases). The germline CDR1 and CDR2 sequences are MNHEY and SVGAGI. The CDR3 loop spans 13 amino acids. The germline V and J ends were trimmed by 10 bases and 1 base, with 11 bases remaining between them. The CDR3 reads CATGGWSNQPQHF. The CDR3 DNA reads TGTGCCACCGGGGGTTGGAGCAATCAGCCCCAGCATTTT.

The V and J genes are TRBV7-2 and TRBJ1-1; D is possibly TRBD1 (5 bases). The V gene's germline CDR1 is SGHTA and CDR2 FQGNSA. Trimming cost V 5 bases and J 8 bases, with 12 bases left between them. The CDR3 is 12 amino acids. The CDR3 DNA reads TGTGCCAGCAGCCCAGACAGTCGGGAAGCTTTCTTT. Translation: CASSPDSREAFF.

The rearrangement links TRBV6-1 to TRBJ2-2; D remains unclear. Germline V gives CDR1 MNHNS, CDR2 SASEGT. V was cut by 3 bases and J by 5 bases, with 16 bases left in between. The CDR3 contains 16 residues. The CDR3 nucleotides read TGTGCCAGCAGTGACCACACGCCACTTGGGACCGGGGAGCTGTTTTTT. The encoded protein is CASSDHTPLGTGELFF.

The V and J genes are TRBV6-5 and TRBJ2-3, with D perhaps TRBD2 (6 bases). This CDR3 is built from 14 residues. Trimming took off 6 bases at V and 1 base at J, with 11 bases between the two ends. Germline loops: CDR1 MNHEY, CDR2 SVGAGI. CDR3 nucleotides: TGTGCCAGCAGGGGGGGAGCTGGCACAGATACGCAGTATTTT. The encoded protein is CASRGGAGTDTQYF.

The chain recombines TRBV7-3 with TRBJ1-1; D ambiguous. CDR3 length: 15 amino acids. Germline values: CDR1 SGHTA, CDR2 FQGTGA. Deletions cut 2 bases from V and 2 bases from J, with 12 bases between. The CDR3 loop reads CASSLEAALNTEAFF. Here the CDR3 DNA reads TGTGCCAGCAGCTTAGAGGCAGCCCTAAACACTGAAGCTTTCTTT. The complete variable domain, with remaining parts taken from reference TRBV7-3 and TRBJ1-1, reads GAGVSQTPSNKVTEKGKYVELRCDPISGHTALYWYRQSLGQGPEFLIYFQGTGAADDSGLPNDRFFAVRPEGSVSTLKIQRTERGDSAVYLCASSLEAALNTEAFFGQGTRLTVV.

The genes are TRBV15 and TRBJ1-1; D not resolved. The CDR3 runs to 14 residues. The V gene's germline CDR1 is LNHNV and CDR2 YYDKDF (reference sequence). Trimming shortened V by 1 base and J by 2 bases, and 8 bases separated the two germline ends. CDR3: CATSRVEGNTEAFF. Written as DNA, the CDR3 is TGTGCCACCAGCAGAGTTGAGGGAAACACTGAAGCTTTCTTT.

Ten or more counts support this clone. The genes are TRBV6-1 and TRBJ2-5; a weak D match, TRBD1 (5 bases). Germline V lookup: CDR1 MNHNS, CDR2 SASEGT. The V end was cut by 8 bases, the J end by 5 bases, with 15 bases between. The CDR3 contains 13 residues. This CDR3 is CASGRQLGETQYF. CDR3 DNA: TGTGCCAGCGGAAGACAGCTGGGGGAGACCCAGTACTTC.

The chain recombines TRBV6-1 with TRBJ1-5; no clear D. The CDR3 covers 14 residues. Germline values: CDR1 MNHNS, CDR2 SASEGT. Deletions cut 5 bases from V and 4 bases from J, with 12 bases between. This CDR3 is CASSIDNSNQPQHF. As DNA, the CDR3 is TGTGCCAGCAGTATCGACAACTCGAATCAGCCCCAGCATTTT.

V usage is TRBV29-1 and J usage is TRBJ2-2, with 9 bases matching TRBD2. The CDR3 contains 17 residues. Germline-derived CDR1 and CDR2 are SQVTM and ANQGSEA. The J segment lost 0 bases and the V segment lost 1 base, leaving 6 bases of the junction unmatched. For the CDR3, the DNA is TGCAGCGTTGAAGGGGTAGCGGGAGCGCCGAACACCGGGGAGCTGTTTTTT. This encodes CSVEGVAGAPNTGELFF.

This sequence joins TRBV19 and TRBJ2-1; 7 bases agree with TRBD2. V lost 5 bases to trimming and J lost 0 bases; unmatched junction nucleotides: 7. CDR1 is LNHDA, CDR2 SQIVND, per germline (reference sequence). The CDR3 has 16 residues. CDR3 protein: CASSPWGGSSYNEQFF. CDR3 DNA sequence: TGTGCCAGTAGTCCCTGGGGCGGGAGCTCCTACAATGAGCAGTTCTTC.

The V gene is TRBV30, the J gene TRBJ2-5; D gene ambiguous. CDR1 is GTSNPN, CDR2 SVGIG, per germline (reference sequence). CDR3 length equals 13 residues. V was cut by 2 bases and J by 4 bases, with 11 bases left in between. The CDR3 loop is CAWSRVPPETQYF. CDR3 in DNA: TGTGCCTGGAGTAGGGTGCCCCCAGAGACCCAGTACTTC.

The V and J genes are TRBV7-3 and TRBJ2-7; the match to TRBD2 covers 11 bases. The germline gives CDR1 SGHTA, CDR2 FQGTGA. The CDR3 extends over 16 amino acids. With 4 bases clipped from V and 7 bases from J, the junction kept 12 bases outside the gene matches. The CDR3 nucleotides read TGTGCCAGCAGCTGGGGAATAGCGGGAGGGCCGGATGAGCAGTACTTC. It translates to CASSWGIAGGPDEQYF.

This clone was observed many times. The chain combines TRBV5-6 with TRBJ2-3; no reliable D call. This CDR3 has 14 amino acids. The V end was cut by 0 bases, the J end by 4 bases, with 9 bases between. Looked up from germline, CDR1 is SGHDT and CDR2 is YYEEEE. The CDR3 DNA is TGTGCCAGCAGCTTGGGATTCCGTGCAGATACGCAGTATTTT. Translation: CASSLGFRADTQYF.

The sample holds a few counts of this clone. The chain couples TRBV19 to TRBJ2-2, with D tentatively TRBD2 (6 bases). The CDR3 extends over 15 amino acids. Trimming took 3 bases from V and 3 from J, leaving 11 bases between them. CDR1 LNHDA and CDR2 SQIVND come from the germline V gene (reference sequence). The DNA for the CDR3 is TGTGCCAGTAGTATCGGGGGTGCTTACACCGGGGAGCTGTTTTTT. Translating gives CASSIGGAYTGELFF.

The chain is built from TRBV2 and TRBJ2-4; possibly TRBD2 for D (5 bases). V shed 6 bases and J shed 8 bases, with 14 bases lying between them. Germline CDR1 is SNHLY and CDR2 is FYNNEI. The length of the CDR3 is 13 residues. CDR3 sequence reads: CASSNLPGDIQYF. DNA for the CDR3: TGTGCCAGCAGCAACCTACCCGGGGACATTCAGTACTTC.

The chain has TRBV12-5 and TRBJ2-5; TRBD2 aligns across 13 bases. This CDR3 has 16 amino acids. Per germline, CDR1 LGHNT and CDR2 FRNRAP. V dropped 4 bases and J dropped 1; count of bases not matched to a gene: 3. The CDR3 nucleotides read TGTGCTAGTGGTTCAGGACTAGCGGGAGCCCAAGAGACCCAGTACTTC. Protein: CASGSGLAGAQETQYF. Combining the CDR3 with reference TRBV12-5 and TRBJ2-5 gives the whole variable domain DARVTQTPRHKVTEMGQEVTMRCQPILGHNTVFWYRQTMMQGLELLAYFRNRAPLDDSGMPKDRFSAEMPDATLATLKIQPSEPRDSAVYFCASGSGLAGAQETQYFGPGTRLLVL.